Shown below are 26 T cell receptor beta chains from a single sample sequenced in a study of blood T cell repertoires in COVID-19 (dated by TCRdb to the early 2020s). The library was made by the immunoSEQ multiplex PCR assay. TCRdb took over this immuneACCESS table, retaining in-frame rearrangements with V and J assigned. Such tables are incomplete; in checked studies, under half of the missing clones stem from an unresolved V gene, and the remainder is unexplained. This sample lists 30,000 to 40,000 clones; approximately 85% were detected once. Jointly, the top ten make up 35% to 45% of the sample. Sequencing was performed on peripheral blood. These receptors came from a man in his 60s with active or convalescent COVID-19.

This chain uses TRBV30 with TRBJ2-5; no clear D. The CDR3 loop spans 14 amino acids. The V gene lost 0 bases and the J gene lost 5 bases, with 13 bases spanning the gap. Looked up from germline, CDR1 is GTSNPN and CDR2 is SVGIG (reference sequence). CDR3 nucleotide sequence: TGTGCCTGGAGTGTACGCCGCGTTGATGAGACCCAGTACTTC. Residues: CAWSVRRVDETQYF.

In DNA form, the CDR3 reads TGTGCCAGCAGCTTAGGGACAGCTATGAACACTGAAGCTTTCTTT. Its translation: CASSLGTAMNTEAFF. J is TRBJ1-1 and V is TRBV5-5, with TRBD1 identical over 7 bases. Germline V gene sequence: CDR1 SGHKS, CDR2 YYEKEE (reference sequence). V dropped 2 bases and J dropped 0; count of bases not matched to a gene: 4. The CDR3 has 15 residues.

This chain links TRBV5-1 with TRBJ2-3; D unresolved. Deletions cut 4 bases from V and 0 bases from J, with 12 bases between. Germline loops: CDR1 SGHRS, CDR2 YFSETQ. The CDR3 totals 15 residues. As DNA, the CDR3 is TGCGCCAGCAGCGAAGACAATCACAGCACAGATACGCAGTATTTT. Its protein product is CASSEDNHSTDTQYF.

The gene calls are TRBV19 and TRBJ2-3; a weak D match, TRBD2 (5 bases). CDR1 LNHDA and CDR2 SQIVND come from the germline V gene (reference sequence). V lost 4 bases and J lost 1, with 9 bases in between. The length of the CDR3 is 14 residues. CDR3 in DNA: TGTGCCAGTAGTAATACGGAGGGCACAGATACGCAGTATTTT. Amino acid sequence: CASSNTEGTDTQYF.

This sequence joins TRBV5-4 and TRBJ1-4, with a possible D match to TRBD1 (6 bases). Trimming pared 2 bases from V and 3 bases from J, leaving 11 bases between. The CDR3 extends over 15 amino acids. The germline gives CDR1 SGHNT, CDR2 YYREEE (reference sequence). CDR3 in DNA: TGTGCCAGCAGCTTTCTTGACAGGCCTAATGAAAAACTGTTTTTT. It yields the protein CASSFLDRPNEKLFF.

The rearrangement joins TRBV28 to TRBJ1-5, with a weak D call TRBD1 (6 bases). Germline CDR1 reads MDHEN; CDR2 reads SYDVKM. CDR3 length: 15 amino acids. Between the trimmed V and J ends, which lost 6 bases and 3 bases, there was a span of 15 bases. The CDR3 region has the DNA TGTGCCAGCAGACCGGGGGGCGGAATCAATCAGCCCCAGCATTTT. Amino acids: CASRPGGGINQPQHF.

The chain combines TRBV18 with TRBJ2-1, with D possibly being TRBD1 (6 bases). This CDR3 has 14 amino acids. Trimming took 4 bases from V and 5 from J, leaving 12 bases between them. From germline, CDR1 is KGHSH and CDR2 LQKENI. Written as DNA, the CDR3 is TGTGCCAGCTCACGCAATGGACAGAACAATGAGCAGTTCTTC. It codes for CASSRNGQNNEQFF.

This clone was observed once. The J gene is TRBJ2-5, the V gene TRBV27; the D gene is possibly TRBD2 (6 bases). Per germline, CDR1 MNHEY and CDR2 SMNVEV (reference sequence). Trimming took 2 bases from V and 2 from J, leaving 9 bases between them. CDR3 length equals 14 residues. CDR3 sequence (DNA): TGTGCCAGCAGTTTACTAGCGTCACAAGAGACCCAGTACTTC. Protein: CASSLLASQETQYF.

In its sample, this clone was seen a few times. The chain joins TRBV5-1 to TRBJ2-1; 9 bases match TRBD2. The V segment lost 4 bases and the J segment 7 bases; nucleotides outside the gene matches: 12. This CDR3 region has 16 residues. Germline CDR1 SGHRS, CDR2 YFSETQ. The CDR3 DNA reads TGCGCCAGCAGCCCTGGCCTAGCGGGGATTCGGAATGAGCAGTTCTTC. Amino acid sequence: CASSPGLAGIRNEQFF.

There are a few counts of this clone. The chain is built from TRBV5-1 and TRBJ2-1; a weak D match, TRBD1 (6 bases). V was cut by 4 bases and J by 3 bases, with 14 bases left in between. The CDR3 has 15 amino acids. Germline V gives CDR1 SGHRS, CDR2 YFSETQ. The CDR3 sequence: CASSPQGNGYNEQFF. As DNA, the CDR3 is TGCGCCAGCAGCCCCCAGGGGAACGGCTACAATGAGCAGTTCTTC.

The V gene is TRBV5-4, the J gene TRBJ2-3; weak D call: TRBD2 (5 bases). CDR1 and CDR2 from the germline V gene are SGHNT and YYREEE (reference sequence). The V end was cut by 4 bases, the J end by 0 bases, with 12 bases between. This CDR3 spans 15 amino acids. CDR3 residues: CASSLRGPSTDTQYF. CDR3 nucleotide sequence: TGTGCCAGCAGCCTTCGCGGGCCTAGCACAGATACGCAGTATTTT.

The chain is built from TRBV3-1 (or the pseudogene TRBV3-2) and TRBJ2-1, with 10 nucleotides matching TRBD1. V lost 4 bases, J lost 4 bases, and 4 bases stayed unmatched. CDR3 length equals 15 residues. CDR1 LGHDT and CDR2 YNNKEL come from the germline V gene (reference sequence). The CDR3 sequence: CASSRPGQGYNEQFF. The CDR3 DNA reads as TGTGCCAGCAGCCGACCGGGACAGGGGTACAATGAGCAGTTCTTC.

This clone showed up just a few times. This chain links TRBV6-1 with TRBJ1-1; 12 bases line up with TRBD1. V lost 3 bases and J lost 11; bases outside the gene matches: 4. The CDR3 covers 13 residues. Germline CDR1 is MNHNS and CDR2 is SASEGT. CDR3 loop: CASSEGTGGFAFF. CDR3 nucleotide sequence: TGTGCCAGCAGTGAGGGGACAGGGGGCTTTGCTTTCTTT.

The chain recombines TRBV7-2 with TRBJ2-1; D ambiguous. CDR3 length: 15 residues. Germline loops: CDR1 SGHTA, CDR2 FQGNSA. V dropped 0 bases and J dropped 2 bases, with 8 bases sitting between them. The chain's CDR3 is CASSLAVGAYNEQFF. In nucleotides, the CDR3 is TGTGCCAGCAGCTTAGCAGTCGGAGCCTACAATGAGCAGTTCTTC.

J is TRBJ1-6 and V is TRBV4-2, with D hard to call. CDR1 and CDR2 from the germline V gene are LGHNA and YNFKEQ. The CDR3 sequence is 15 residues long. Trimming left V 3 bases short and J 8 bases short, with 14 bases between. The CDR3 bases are TGTGCCAGCAGCCAGGGTATTCTCGGGGATTCACCCCTCCACTTT. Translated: CASSQGILGDSPLHF.

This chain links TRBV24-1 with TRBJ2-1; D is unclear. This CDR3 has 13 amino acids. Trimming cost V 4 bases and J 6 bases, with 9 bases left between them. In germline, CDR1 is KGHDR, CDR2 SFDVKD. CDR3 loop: CATSDRSVNEQFF. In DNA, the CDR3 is TGTGCCACCAGTGACAGGTCCGTCAATGAGCAGTTCTTC.

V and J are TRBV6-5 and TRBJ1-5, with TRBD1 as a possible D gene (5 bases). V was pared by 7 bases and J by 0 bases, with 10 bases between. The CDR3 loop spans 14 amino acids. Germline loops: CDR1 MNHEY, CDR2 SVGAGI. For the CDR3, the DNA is TGTGCCAGCAACGAAGGGGCTAGCAATCAGCCCCAGCATTTT. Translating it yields CASNEGASNQPQHF.

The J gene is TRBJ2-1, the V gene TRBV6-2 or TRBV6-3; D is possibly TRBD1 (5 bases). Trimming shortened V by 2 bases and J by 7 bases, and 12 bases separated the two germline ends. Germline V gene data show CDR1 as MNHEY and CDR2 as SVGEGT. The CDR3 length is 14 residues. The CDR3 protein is CASSYDSLMNEQFF. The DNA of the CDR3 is TGTGCCAGCAGTTACGACAGCCTGATGAATGAGCAGTTCTTC.

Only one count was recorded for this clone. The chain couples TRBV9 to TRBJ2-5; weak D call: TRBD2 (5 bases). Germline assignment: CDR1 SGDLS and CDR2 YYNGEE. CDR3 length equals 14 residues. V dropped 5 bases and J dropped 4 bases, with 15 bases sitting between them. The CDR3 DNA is TGTGCCAGCAGTGCTGGACGGGAAGGAGAGACCCAGTACTTC. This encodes CASSAGREGETQYF.

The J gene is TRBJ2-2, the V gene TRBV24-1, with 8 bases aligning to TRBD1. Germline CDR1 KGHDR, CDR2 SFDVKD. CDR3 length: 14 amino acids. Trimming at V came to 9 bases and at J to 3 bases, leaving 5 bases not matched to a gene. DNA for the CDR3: TGTGCCACCGGACAGGGAAAGGACACCGGGGAGCTGTTTTTT. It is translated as CATGQGKDTGELFF.

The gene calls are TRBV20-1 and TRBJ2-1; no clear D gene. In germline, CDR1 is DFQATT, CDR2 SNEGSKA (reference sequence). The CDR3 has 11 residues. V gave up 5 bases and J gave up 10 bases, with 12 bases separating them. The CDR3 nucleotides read TGCAGTGCTGAATCCCCTAGGGAGCAGTTCTTC. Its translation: CSAESPREQFF.

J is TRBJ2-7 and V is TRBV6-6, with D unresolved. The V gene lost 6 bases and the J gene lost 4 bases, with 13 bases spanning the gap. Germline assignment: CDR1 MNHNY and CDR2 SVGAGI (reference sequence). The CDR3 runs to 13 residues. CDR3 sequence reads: CASSPVREYEQYV. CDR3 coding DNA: TGTGCCAGCAGCCCTGTGAGAGAGTACGAGCAGTACGTC.

The CDR3, as DNA: TGTGCCAGCAGCTCCCTAATCGGGTCACCCCTCCACTTT. It yields the protein CASSSLIGSPLHF. The chain carries TRBV7-2 and TRBJ1-6; D call uncertain. Trimming shortened V by 4 bases and J by 10 bases, and 11 bases separated the two germline ends. Germline V lookup: CDR1 SGHTA, CDR2 FQGNSA. CDR3 length: 13 amino acids. Using reference TRBV7-2 and TRBJ1-6 for the parts outside the CDR3, the full variable domain is GAGVSQSPSNKVTEKGKDVELRCDPISGHTALYWYRQSLGQGLEFLIYFQGNSAPDKSGLPSDRFSAERTGGSVSTLTIQRTQQEDSAVYLCASSSLIGSPLHFGNGTRLTVT.

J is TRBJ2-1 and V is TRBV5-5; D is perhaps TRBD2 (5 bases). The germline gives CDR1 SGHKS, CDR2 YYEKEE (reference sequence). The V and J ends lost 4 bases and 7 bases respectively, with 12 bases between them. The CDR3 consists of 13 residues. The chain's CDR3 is CASSVGLTNEQFF. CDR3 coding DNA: TGTGCCAGCAGCGTTGGACTCACAAATGAGCAGTTCTTC.

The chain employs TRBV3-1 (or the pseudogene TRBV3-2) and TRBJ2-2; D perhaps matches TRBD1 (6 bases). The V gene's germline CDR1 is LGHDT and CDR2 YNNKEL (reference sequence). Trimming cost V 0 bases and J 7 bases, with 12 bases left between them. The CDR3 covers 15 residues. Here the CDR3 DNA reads TGTGCCAGCAGCCAAGACCCAAACAGGGTCGGGGAGCTGTTTTTT. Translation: CASSQDPNRVGELFF.

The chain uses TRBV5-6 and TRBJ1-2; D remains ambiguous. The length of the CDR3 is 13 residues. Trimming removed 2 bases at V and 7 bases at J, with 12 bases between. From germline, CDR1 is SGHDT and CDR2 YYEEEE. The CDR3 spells CASSLMGPGGYTF. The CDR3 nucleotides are TGTGCCAGCAGCTTAATGGGTCCAGGTGGCTACACCTTC.